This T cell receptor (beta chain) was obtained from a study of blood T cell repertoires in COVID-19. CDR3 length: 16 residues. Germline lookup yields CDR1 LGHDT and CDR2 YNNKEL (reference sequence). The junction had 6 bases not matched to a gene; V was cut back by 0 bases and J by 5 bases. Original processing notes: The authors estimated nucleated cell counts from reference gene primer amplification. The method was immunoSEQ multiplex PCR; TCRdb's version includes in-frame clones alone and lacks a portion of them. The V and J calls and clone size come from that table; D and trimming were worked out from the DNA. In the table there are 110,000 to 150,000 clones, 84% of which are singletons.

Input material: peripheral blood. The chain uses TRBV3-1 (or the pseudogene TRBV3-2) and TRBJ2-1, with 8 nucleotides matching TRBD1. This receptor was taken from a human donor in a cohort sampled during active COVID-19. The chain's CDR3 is CASSQDAGTGHNEQFF. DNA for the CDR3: TGTGCCAGCAGCCAAGATGCCGGGACAGGACACAATGAGCAGTTCTTC.